A selection of T cell receptor beta chains follows, all from one sample in a study of blood T cells in healthy people across ages. TCRdb re-derived calls from the 5' RACE reads in MiXCR, one entry per CDR3 protein. The sample has about 830,000 distinct CDR3 sequences, about 62% seen once. Input material: blood. Source of these receptors: a man aged 25-45 years in good health. Each CDR3 is given with its conserved first and last residue. A D gene is named only where the DNA matches it firmly. Some rows have no size entry. The others give once, few or many, or a class for an expanded clone.

clone size,J gene,D gene,V gene,CDR3 DNA,CDR3 protein
few,TRBJ2-5,TRBD1,TRBV5-1,TGCGCCAGCAGCCAGGACAGGGGGATCGAGACCCAGTACTTC,CASSQDRGIETQYF
many,TRBJ2-3,-,TRBV7-2,TGTGCCAGCAGCTTAGTTGGGGGCACAGATACGCAGTATTTT,CASSLVGGTDTQYF
-,TRBJ2-1,-,TRBV21-1,TGTGCCAGCAGCAAAGCGGGGGACGCCTACAATGAGCAGTTCTTC,CASSKAGDAYNEQFF
-,TRBJ2-5,-,TRBV7-3,TGTGCCAGCAGCTTAGGGACACAGGGCAGTGAGCAGTACTTC,CASSLGTQGSEQYF
-,TRBJ2-7,-,TRBV27,TGTACCAGCAGTTTGCGGGGGCCCTACGAGCAGTACTTC,CTSSLRGPYEQYF
-,TRBJ2-3,-,TRBV4-3,TGCGCCAGCAGCCAAGTGGGGGCATCAGATACGCAGTATTTT,CASSQVGASDTQYF
-,TRBJ2-3,-,TRBV6-2/TRBV6-3,TGTGCCAGCAGTTCCGGGACTTATAGCACAGATACGCAGTATTTT,CASSSGTYSTDTQYF
-,TRBJ2-4,-,TRBV21-1,TGTGCCAGCAGTCCCCCTGCCCTCTGCGGGGCCAAAAACATTCAGTACTTC,CASSPPALCGAKNIQYF
once,TRBJ2-7,-,TRBV27,TGCGCCAGCAGTTTAACGATGAGGGAGTTTGGCTACGAGCAGTACTTC,CASSLTMREFGYEQYF
-,TRBJ1-5,TRBD1,TRBV20-1,TGCAGTGCTAGACCCTCATTGCGGGACAGGGCAGTCAATCAGCCCCAGCATTTT,CSARPSLRDRAVNQPQHF
-,TRBJ2-1,-,TRBV11-2,TGTGCCAGCAGCTTAGAAACTTACAATGAGCAGTTCTTC,CASSLETYNEQFF
few,TRBJ1-5,TRBD1,TRBV6-1,TGTGCCACCGGGACAGGGGTGGTCGGTCAGCCCCAGCATTTT,CATGTGVVGQPQHF
-,TRBJ2-1,TRBD2,TRBV6-2/TRBV6-3,TGTGCCAGCACTCCGGGGGGTCTCGGTGAGCAGTTCTTC,CASTPGGLGEQFF
-,TRBJ2-7,-,TRBV25-1,TGTGCCAGCAGCGACGGAGGGGTCGAGCAGTACTTC,CASSDGGVEQYF
-,TRBJ1-2,TRBD1,TRBV5-1,TGCGCCAGCAGCCCCTCCGGGACAGGGGCTGTCTACACCTTC,CASSPSGTGAVYTF
-,TRBJ2-7,-,TRBV7-9,TGTGCCAGCAGCGTAGGTCCGGCGGGCGAGCAGTACTTC,CASSVGPAGEQYF
-,TRBJ1-2,TRBD1,TRBV6-5,TGTGCCAGCACCCAGTCGGGACAGCTCTATGGCTACACCTTC,CASTQSGQLYGYTF
-,TRBJ2-5,TRBD2,TRBV4-1,TGCGCCAGCAGCCAACCAAGCGGGGGGCCGAAGGAGACCCAGTACTTC,CASSQPSGGPKETQYF
once,TRBJ2-7,-,TRBV25-1,TGTGCCAGCAGTGAAATCGGCGGCGCATCACCCGAGCAGTACTTC,CASSEIGGASPEQYF
-,TRBJ2-5,TRBD2,TRBV10-3,TGTGCCATCAAGGTAGCGGGGGGGCTTGAGACCCAGTACTTC,CAIKVAGGLETQYF
few,TRBJ1-2,-,TRBV3-1,TGTGCCAGCAGTTTTGGCCGGGGCTACACCTTC,CASSFGRGYTF
-,TRBJ1-1,-,TRBV7-3,TGTGCCAGCAGCTTAACGTTCGCGAACGGGCGGAACACTGAAGCTTTCTTT,CASSLTFANGRNTEAFF
few,TRBJ2-1,-,TRBV29-1,TGCAGCGTTGAGGGCAGGGGCCAGCCCGATGAGCAGTTCTTC,CSVEGRGQPDEQFF
-,TRBJ2-1,TRBD1,TRBV6-2/TRBV6-3,TGTGCCAGCAGTTCAAGGACAGGGAAGTCTTACAATGAGCAGTTCTTC,CASSSRTGKSYNEQFF
-,TRBJ1-2,-,TRBV5-1,TGCGCCAGCAGCCAAAGAACGGGACTGGGGGCGAATAACTATGGCTACACCTTC,CASSQRTGLGANNYGYTF
-,TRBJ2-7,TRBD2,TRBV7-9,TGTGCCAGCAGCTTAGGGCACTCTAGCGGGGGGTCCTCCTACGAGCAGTACTTC,CASSLGHSSGGSSYEQYF
-,TRBJ2-7,-,TRBV6-1,TGTGCCAGCGGCCCGGGACACGGACCCTACGAGCAGTACTTC,CASGPGHGPYEQYF
-,TRBJ1-2,TRBD1,TRBV10-3,TGTGCCATCAGTGGCCCGGACAGGGGAGAAAGGGTATATGGCTACACCTTC,CAISGPDRGERVYGYTF
-,TRBJ1-2,-,TRBV7-9,TGTGCCAGCAGACTACAGGGCGGCTATGGCTACACCTTC,CASRLQGGYGYTF
-,TRBJ2-4,TRBD1,TRBV3-1,TGTGCCAGCAGCCGGGACACAGGGGGGAACATTCAGTACTTC,CASSRDTGGNIQYF
-,TRBJ1-2,-,TRBV3-1,TGTGCCAGCAGCCAAGATACCGGGAGGGATGGCTACACCTTC,CASSQDTGRDGYTF
few,TRBJ1-2,-,TRBV3-1,TGTGCCAGCAGCCAAGATACCCCTAACAGACATTATGGCTACACCTTC,CASSQDTPNRHYGYTF
-,TRBJ2-3,-,TRBV4-3,TGCGCCAGCAGCCAGACAGATCCCACAGATACGCAGTATTTT,CASSQTDPTDTQYF
-,TRBJ2-5,-,TRBV25-1,TGTGCCAGCAGTGTTGCGGGGAGTATCCAAGAGACCCAGTACTTC,CASSVAGSIQETQYF
-,TRBJ2-2,-,TRBV7-3,TGTGCCAGCCGTGCAACCGGGGAGCTGTTTTTT,CASRATGELFF
-,TRBJ2-5,TRBD1,TRBV29-1,TGCAGCGTTGAATGGAACAGGGGGCGACTAGAGACCCAGTACTTC,CSVEWNRGRLETQYF
few,TRBJ2-3,TRBD1,TRBV28,TGTGCCAGCAGTTCAGACAGGGGGCTAGCAGATACGCAGTATTTT,CASSSDRGLADTQYF
few,TRBJ2-7,TRBD1,TRBV20-1,TGCAGTGCTTGGGACAGGGGATCCTACGAGCAGTACTTC,CSAWDRGSYEQYF
-,TRBJ2-3,-,TRBV13,TGTGCCAGCAACCCTAGCGAGAGCACAGATACGCAGTATTTT,CASNPSESTDTQYF
-,TRBJ2-1,TRBD2,TRBV24-1,TGTGCCACCAGTGGACTAGCGGGGGACAGAGAGCAGTTCTTC,CATSGLAGDREQFF
few,TRBJ1-5,-,TRBV7-8,TGTGCCAGCAGCCCTCAGGCGGGCCCAAATCAGCCCCAGCATTTT,CASSPQAGPNQPQHF
-,TRBJ1-1,TRBD1,TRBV20-1,TGCAGTGCCACGACAGGGAAAGGGGCAGCTGAAGCTTTCTTT,CSATTGKGAAEAFF
few,TRBJ1-2,TRBD1,TRBV7-2,TGTGCCAGCAGCACCCGACAGGGAGCTAACTATGGCTACACCTTC,CASSTRQGANYGYTF
-,TRBJ1-5,-,TRBV7-2,TGTGCCAGCAGCTTAAAAGCATCCGAGCAACAGCCCCAGCATTTT,CASSLKASEQQPQHF
-,TRBJ2-1,-,TRBV7-9,TGTGCCAGCAGCTGGGCCAGATACAATGAGCAGTTCTTC,CASSWARYNEQFF
-,TRBJ1-1,-,TRBV12-3/TRBV12-4,TGTGCCAGCACCGGTGGCAGCCAGGGGACTGAAGCTTTCTTT,CASTGGSQGTEAFF
-,TRBJ2-1,-,TRBV20-1,TGCAGTGCTGCCTACAGGGTTCCCTACAATGAGCAGTTCTTC,CSAAYRVPYNEQFF
-,TRBJ2-5,-,TRBV4-3,TGCGCCAGCAGCCAAGAAAACCGTGTCCAAGAGACCCAGTACTTC,CASSQENRVQETQYF
-,TRBJ2-5,TRBD1,TRBV7-8,TGTGCCAGCAGCTCAACCGGGACAGGCGATCGGGAGACCCAGTACTTC,CASSSTGTGDRETQYF